The clone carrying this TCR beta chain was found a few times. Its specificity is not known. This record comes from a study of T cell repertoires in cytomegalovirus infection. One entry per CDR3 protein, called by TCRdb with MiXCR from the reads. The data contain about 110,000 distinct CDR3 sequences, about 9.5% of them singletons. This CDR3 has 15 amino acids. J lost 11 bases, V lost 4 bases, and 8 bases had no gene match. From germline, CDR1 is PRHDT and CDR2 FYEKMQ (reference sequence). This sequence joins TRBV13 and TRBJ1-4; 12 bases agree with TRBD1. Sequenced sample: PBMCs, sequenced either directly or after in vitro stimulation (not recorded which). The source of this sequence is a human donor in good health (CMV status not recorded). Some clones in this sample may be carry-over from other donors' samples. CDR3 residues: CASSSRDRGPQKLFF. In DNA form, the CDR3 reads TGTGCCAGCAGCTCAAGGGACAGGGGGCCCCAGAAACTGTTTTTT.